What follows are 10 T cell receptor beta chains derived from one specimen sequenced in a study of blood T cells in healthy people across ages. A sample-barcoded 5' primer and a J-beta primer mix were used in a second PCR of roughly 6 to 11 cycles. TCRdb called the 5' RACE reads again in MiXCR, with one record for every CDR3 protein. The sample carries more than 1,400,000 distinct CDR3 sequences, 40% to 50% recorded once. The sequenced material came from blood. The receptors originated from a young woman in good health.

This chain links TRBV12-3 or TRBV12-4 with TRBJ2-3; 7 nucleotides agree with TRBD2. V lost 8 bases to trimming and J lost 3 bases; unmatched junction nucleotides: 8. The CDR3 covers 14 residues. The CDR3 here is CASSPLALTDTQYF. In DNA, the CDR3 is TGTGCCAGCTCCCCACTAGCGTTGACAGATACGCAGTATTTT.

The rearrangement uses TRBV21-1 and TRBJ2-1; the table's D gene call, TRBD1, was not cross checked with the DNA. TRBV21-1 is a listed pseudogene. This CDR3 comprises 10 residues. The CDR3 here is CASPGNEQFF. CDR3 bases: TGTGCCAGCCCCGGGAATGAGCAGTTCTTC.

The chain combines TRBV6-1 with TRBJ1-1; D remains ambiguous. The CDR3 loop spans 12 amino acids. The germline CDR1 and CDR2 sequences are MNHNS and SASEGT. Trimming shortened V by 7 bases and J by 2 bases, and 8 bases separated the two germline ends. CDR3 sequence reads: CASTEGNTEAFF. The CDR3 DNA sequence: TGTGCCAGCACGGAGGGAAACACTGAAGCTTTCTTT.

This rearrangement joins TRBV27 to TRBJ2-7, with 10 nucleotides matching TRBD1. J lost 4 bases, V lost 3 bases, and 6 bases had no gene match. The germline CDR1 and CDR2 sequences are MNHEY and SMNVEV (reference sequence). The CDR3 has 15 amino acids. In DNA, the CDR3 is TGTGCCAGCAGTTTGACAGGGGGCGAATTGTACGAGCAGTACTTC. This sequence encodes CASSLTGGELYEQYF.

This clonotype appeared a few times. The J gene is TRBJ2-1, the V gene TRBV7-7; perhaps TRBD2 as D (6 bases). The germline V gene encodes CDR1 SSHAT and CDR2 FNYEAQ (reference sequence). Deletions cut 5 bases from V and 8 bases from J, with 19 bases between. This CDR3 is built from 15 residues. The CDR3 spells CASSPGRLGQYEQFF. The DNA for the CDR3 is TGTGCCAGCAGCCCCGGGAGACTAGGACAATATGAGCAGTTCTTC. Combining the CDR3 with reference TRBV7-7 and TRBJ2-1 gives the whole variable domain GAGVSQSPRYKVTKRGQDVTLRCDPISSHATLYWYQQALGQGPEFLTYFNYEAQPDKSGLPSDRFSAERPEGSISTLTIQRTEQRDSAMYRCASSPGRLGQYEQFFGPGTRLTVL.

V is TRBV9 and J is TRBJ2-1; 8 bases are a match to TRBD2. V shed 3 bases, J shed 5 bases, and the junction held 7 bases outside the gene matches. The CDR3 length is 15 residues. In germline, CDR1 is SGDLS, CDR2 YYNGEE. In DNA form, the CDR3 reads TGTGCCAGCAGCGGGGGACGAGCGGGGGACAATGAGCAGTTCTTC. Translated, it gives CASSGGRAGDNEQFF. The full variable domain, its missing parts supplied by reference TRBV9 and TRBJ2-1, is DSGVTQTPKHLITATGQRVTLRCSPRSGDLSVYWYQQSLDQGLQFLIQYYNGEERAKGNILERFSAQQFPDLHSELNLSSLELGDSALYFCASSGGRAGDNEQFFGPGTRLTVL.

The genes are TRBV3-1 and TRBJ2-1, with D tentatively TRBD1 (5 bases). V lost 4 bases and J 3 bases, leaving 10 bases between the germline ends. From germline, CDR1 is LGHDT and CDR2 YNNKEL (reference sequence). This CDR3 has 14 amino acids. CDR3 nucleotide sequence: TGTGCCAGCAGCCGGGGCGGATACTACAATGAGCAGTTCTTC. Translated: CASSRGGYYNEQFF.

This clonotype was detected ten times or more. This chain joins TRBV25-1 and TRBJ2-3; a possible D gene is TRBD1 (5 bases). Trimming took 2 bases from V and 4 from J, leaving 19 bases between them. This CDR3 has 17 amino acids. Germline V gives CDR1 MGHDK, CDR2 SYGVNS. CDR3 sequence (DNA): TGTGCCAGCAGTGAAAAGGGGCTGTTTGATGGAGCAGATACGCAGTATTTT. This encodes CASSEKGLFDGADTQYF.

The CDR3 sequence: CASSQAPYGSYNEQFF. The CDR3 nucleotides are TGCGCCAGCAGCCAGGCACCCTATGGTTCCTACAATGAGCAGTTCTTC. The gene calls are TRBV4-1 and TRBJ2-1; D remains ambiguous. Trimming left V 3 bases short and J 1 base short, with 13 bases between. The CDR3 consists of 16 residues. Looked up from germline, CDR1 is MGHRA and CDR2 is YSYEKL.

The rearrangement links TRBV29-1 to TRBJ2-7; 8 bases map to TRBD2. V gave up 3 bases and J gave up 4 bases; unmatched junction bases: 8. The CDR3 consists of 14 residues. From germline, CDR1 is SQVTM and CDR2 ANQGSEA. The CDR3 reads CSVEGISGEYEQYF. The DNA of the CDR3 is TGCAGCGTTGAGGGTATTAGCGGGGAATACGAGCAGTACTTC.